This T cell receptor (beta chain) was recovered during a study of OX40 agonist ivuxolimab in advanced cancers. Study results and caveats: Dose levels from 0.1 to 3.0 mg/kg saw CD4+ and CD8+ blood T cells expand clonally by week 6.

V was pared by 2 bases and J by 7 bases, with 8 bases between. Germline CDR1 reads MNHEY; CDR2 reads SVGAGI. The CDR3 is made up of 13 amino acids. Concerning this clone: Its target is not known.

Here immunoSEQ multiplex PCR was the method, and the copy in TCRdb shows in-frame clones only, minus some. The table lists around 80,000 clones, roughly 90% of them singletons. The starting material was CD4+ or CD8+ T cells sorted from blood, obtained in a trial of the OX40 agonist ivuxolimab. This sequence was found in an adult with an advanced solid tumor such as melanoma, head and neck, liver or kidney cancer. The chain couples TRBV6-5 to TRBJ1-4; D is undetermined. CDR3 loop: CASSYSHGEKLFF. CDR3 nucleotide sequence: TGTGCCAGCAGTTACAGCCATGGTGAAAAACTGTTTTTT.